One sample yielded the 25 T cell receptor beta chains listed below, sequenced in a study of beta chain features in type 1 diabetes (dated by TCRdb to 2017 to 2018). The library was produced with the immunoSEQ multiplex PCR assay. The entire isolated RNA was reverse transcribed using the High Capacity cDNA Reverse Transcription Kit, and thus expressed TCRB transcripts were sequenced. TCRdb took over this immuneACCESS table, retaining in-frame rearrangements with V and J assigned. Such tables are incomplete; in checked studies, under half of the missing clones stem from an unresolved V gene, and the remainder is unexplained. This sample comprises more than 15,000 clones, 45% to 55% of them detected only once. Jointly, the top ten make up around 0.5% of the sample. Sample: stem cell memory CD4+ T cells from blood. Interpreted using the paper, the cell subset or site label stands for: stem cell-like memory CD4+ T cells. The receptors stem from a woman aged 18 to 35 in good health.

This clone was seen a handful of times. This chain joins TRBV30 and TRBJ2-3; the D is unclear. This CDR3 is built from 13 residues. V lost 4 bases and J 3 bases, leaving 11 bases between the germline ends. Germline values: CDR1 GTSNPN, CDR2 SVGIG (reference sequence). The CDR3 DNA follows: TGTGCCTGGAACAGCTGGGTGACAGATACGCAGTATTTT. The encoded protein is CAWNSWVTDTQYF.

The chain recombines TRBV30 with TRBJ2-1; 7 bases map to TRBD2. There are 15 residues in the CDR3. Germline CDR1 and CDR2: GTSNPN and SVGIG (reference sequence). The junction had 12 bases not matched to a gene; V was cut back by 3 bases and J by 7 bases. The CDR3 protein is CAWRRGLVQGNEQFF. CDR3 in DNA: TGTGCCTGGAGGCGAGGACTAGTGCAGGGAAATGAGCAGTTCTTC. The variable domain in full, with the rest retrieved from reference TRBV30 and TRBJ2-1, is SQTIHQWPATLVQPVGSPLSLECTVEGTSNPNLYWYRQAAGRGLQLLFYSVGIGQISSEVPQNLSASRPQDRQFILSSKKLLLSDSGFYLCAWRRGLVQGNEQFFGPGTRLTVL.

This sequence joins TRBV7-6 and TRBJ2-6; weak D call: TRBD1 (6 bases). CDR3 size: 14 residues. The germline CDR1 and CDR2 sequences are SGHVS and FNYEAQ. Trimming pared 11 bases from V and 0 bases from J, leaving 11 bases between. CDR3 sequence reads: CALGGPSGANVLTF. CDR3 nucleotide sequence: TGTGCCTTAGGGGGTCCCTCTGGGGCCAACGTCCTGACTTTC.

The CDR3 sequence is CASSADSYSGNTIYF. The CDR3 nucleotides are TGTGCCAGCAGTGCGGACAGCTACTCTGGAAACACCATATATTTT. The chain is built from TRBV6-1 and TRBJ1-3; perhaps TRBD1 as D (6 bases). Germline V gives CDR1 MNHNS, CDR2 SASEGT. Trimming removed 4 bases at V and 0 bases at J, with 10 bases between. CDR3 size: 15 residues.

This chain connects TRBV19 to TRBJ2-5; 7 positions agree with TRBD2. Matching the DNA end better, TRBJ2-7 makes the J call doubtful. The CDR3 loop spans 17 amino acids. Germline CDR1 reads LNHDA; CDR2 reads SQIVND (reference sequence). The CDR3 reads CASSTPSHGTIPGEQYF. The CDR3 DNA sequence: TGTGCCAGTAGTACCCCTAGTCACGGGACTATACCGGGCGAGCAGTACTTC.

This chain joins TRBV5-4 and TRBJ1-1, with D hard to call. There are 15 residues in the CDR3. The V end was cut by 4 bases, the J end by 4 bases, with 17 bases between. Germline CDR1 is SGHNT and CDR2 is YYREEE (reference sequence). The CDR3 reads CASSTPGSRGTEAFF. The CDR3, as DNA: TGTGCCAGCAGCACCCCGGGAAGCCGGGGCACTGAAGCTTTCTTT.

This chain's CDR3 is CASSATSGGRNTQYF. CDR3 coding DNA: TGTGCCAGCAGCGCAACTAGCGGGGGCCGAAATACGCAGTATTTT. The V and J genes are TRBV9 and TRBJ2-3; 11 nucleotides agree with TRBD2. The germline gives CDR1 SGDLS, CDR2 YYNGEE. V lost 3 bases and J lost 7; bases outside the gene matches: 7. The CDR3 has 15 amino acids.

The CDR3 region is CASSYGLLDTQYF. In DNA form, the CDR3 reads TGTGCCAGCAGTTATGGGCTGCTGGATACGCAGTATTTT. The V call is TRBV6-6, the J call TRBJ2-3, with no clear D. The CDR3 is 13 amino acids. Looked up from germline, CDR1 is MNHNY and CDR2 is SVGAGI (reference sequence). V lost 3 bases and J 6 bases, leaving 10 bases between the germline ends.

The V and J genes are TRBV6-1 and TRBJ2-2, with D maybe TRBD2 (6 bases). The germline V gene has CDR1 MNHNS and CDR2 SASEGT. This CDR3 has 14 residues. V lost 5 bases to trimming and J lost 6 bases, with 13 bases between them. The CDR3 here is CASSRMGGSGELFF. The CDR3 region has the DNA TGTGCCAGCAGTCGAATGGGGGGTTCCGGGGAGCTGTTTTTT.

The V gene is TRBV19, the J gene TRBJ1-5; TRBD1 is a possible D gene (5 bases). Looked up from germline, CDR1 is LNHDA and CDR2 is SQIVND (reference sequence). The ends were cut back, 4 bases at V and 2 bases at J, with 15 bases in the middle. The CDR3 length is 16 residues. The CDR3 DNA sequence: TGTGCCAGTAGTAGGGCGGCGGGAGGGGGCAATCAGCCCCAGCATTTT. Amino acids: CASSRAAGGGNQPQHF.

Notes on this clone: The junction shows a germline mismatch at one end, possibly a read error. This chain joins TRBV5-1 and TRBJ2-5, with a tentative D call TRBD1 (6 bases). Per germline, CDR1 SGHRS and CDR2 YFSETQ. The CDR3 loop spans 14 amino acids. The CDR3 loop reads CASRVARGQESQYF. As DNA, the CDR3 is TGCGCCAGCAGAGTGGCTAGGGGACAAGAGTCCCAGTACTTC.

The gene calls are TRBV5-1 and TRBJ2-1, with 9 bases identical to TRBD2. This CDR3 region has 16 residues. Germline V gives CDR1 SGHRS, CDR2 YFSETQ. Trimming took 2 bases from V and 8 from J; bases not matched to a gene: 11. CDR3 sequence (DNA): TGCGCCAGCAGCTTCATCATAGCGGGAGTTGACGATGAGCAGTTCTTC. Amino acids: CASSFIIAGVDDEQFF.

This clone was seen more than once but under ten times. The gene calls are TRBV5-6 and TRBJ2-1, with 7 positions matching TRBD1. V was clipped by 2 bases and J by 8 bases; unmatched bases: 13. This CDR3 has 16 amino acids. The V gene's germline CDR1 is SGHDT and CDR2 YYEEEE. The CDR3: CASSFGVGTGVDEQFF. The CDR3 coding sequence is TGTGCCAGCAGCTTTGGTGTAGGTACAGGGGTGGATGAGCAGTTCTTC.

The rearrangement uses TRBV7-9 and TRBJ2-1, with D maybe TRBD2 (5 bases). Trimming left V 5 bases short and J 3 bases short, with 11 bases between. The length of the CDR3 is 14 residues. Germline CDR1 and CDR2: SEHNR and FQNEAQ (reference sequence). As DNA, the CDR3 is TGTGCCAGCAGCCGCATGGAGGTCTACAATGAGCAGTTCTTC. This codes for CASSRMEVYNEQFF.

The V gene is TRBV28, the J gene TRBJ2-1; 7 nucleotides align to TRBD1. Germline V gene lookup returns CDR1 MDHEN and CDR2 SYDVKM. This CDR3 region has 16 residues. V shed 6 bases and J 0 bases; nucleotides not matched to a gene: 8. The CDR3 DNA is TGTGCCAGCAGCAAAACAGGGGTGGGCTCCTACAATGAGCAGTTCTTC. Residues: CASSKTGVGSYNEQFF.

This chain joins TRBV9 and TRBJ2-3; 13 bases align to TRBD2. With 3 bases clipped from V and 5 bases from J, the junction kept 0 bases outside the gene matches. CDR3 length: 14 amino acids. Germline V gene sequence: CDR1 SGDLS, CDR2 YYNGEE. The CDR3 protein is CASSGTSGRDTQYF. CDR3 in DNA: TGTGCCAGCAGCGGGACTAGCGGGAGAGATACGCAGTATTTT.

J is TRBJ1-2 and V is TRBV11-2; TRBD1 aligns across 8 bases. The CDR3 sequence is 15 residues long. J lost 3 bases, V lost 4 bases, and 7 bases had no gene match. Looked up from germline, CDR1 is SGHAT and CDR2 is FQNNGV. This CDR3 is CASSSVGTGHYGYTF. CDR3 nucleotides: TGTGCCAGCAGCTCTGTTGGGACAGGTCACTATGGCTACACCTTC.

The table lists this clone with a few counts. The chain couples TRBV11-2 to TRBJ2-5; D might be TRBD2 (7 bases). Germline loops: CDR1 SGHAT, CDR2 FQNNGV. Trimming shortened V by 2 bases and J by 9 bases, and 22 bases separated the two germline ends. The CDR3 is 16 residues long. CDR3 sequence reads: CASSLMAGARRVAQYF. CDR3 in DNA: TGTGCCAGCAGCTTAATGGCGGGGGCCCGCCGGGTGGCCCAGTACTTC.

This clone has more than one count but fewer than ten. The chain carries TRBV5-1 and TRBJ2-5; 7 bases line up with TRBD1. V lost 2 bases to trimming and J lost 4 bases; unmatched junction nucleotides: 2. The CDR3 runs to 13 residues. Per the germline V gene, CDR1 is SGHRS and CDR2 is YFSETQ. The CDR3 nucleotides read TGCGCCAGCAGCTTTAACAGGGGAGAGACCCAGTACTTC. This translates into CASSFNRGETQYF. The variable domain in full, completed from reference TRBV5-1 and TRBJ2-5, reads KAGVTQTPRYLIKTRGQQVTLSCSPISGHRSVSWYQQTPGQGLQFLFEYFSETQRNKGNFPGRFSGRQFSNSRSEMNVSTLELGDSALYLCASSFNRGETQYFGPGTRLLVL.

The chain couples TRBV6-1 to TRBJ2-7, with 10 bases fitting TRBD1. The CDR3 runs 14 residues. Trimming cost V 6 bases and J 5 bases; bases outside gene matches: 7. Germline V gene data show CDR1 as MNHNS and CDR2 as SASEGT. In DNA form, the CDR3 reads TGTGCCAGCAGGCGGGGGACAGGGGCAAACGAGCAGTACTTC. Residues: CASRRGTGANEQYF.

The rearrangement links TRBV30 to TRBJ2-7, with D maybe TRBD1 (6 bases). V was trimmed by 5 bases and J by 5 bases, leaving 13 bases between them. CDR3 length: 12 amino acids. CDR1 and CDR2 from the germline V gene are GTSNPN and SVGIG (reference sequence). The CDR3 sequence is CAWGGFGDEQYF. The CDR3 nucleotides are TGTGCCTGGGGGGGCTTCGGAGACGAGCAGTACTTC. The full variable domain, completed using reference TRBV30 and TRBJ2-7, is SQTIHQWPATLVQPVGSPLSLECTVEGTSNPNLYWYRQAAGRGLQLLFYSVGIGQISSEVPQNLSASRPQDRQFILSSKKLLLSDSGFYLCAWGGFGDEQYFGPGTRLTVT.

This chain joins TRBV5-1 and TRBJ1-1; tentatively, D is TRBD1 (6 bases). Trimming took off 3 bases at V and 2 bases at J, with 14 bases between the two ends. There are 15 residues in the CDR3. The germline V gene encodes CDR1 SGHRS and CDR2 YFSETQ. CDR3 nucleotides: TGCGCCAGCAGCTATATTACAGGGCTTAACACTGAAGCTTTCTTT. Its translation is CASSYITGLNTEAFF. Filled out from reference TRBV5-1 and TRBJ1-1, the complete variable domain reads KAGVTQTPRYLIKTRGQQVTLSCSPISGHRSVSWYQQTPGQGLQFLFEYFSETQRNKGNFPGRFSGRQFSNSRSEMNVSTLELGDSALYLCASSYITGLNTEAFFGQGTRLTVV.

The V gene is TRBV29-1, the J gene TRBJ1-6; D may be TRBD1 (6 bases). Trimming stripped 1 base from V and 14 bases from J, with 15 bases between. The CDR3 spans 13 residues. Germline V gene lookup returns CDR1 SQVTM and CDR2 ANQGSEA. The CDR3: CSVEARGPCALHF. The CDR3 coding sequence is TGCAGCGTTGAAGCCAGGGGCCCCTGCGCCCTCCACTTT.

This chain links TRBV27 with TRBJ2-7; no clear D. Germline V gives CDR1 MNHEY, CDR2 SMNVEV (reference sequence). The V and J ends lost 2 bases and 5 bases respectively, with 13 bases between them. This CDR3 contains 14 residues. The chain's CDR3 is CASSLKESMNEQYF. The CDR3 DNA sequence: TGTGCCAGCAGTTTAAAGGAGTCTATGAACGAGCAGTACTTC.

The chain is built from TRBV20-1 and TRBJ2-7; D gene unclear. The CDR3 has 11 amino acids. CDR1 is DFQATT and CDR2 is SNEGSKA in the germline V gene (reference sequence). V was shortened by 2 bases and J by 2 bases, with 4 bases between the two germline ends. CDR3 bases: TGCAGTGCTAGACAGACCTACGAGCAGTACTTC. Its protein product is CSARQTYEQYF.